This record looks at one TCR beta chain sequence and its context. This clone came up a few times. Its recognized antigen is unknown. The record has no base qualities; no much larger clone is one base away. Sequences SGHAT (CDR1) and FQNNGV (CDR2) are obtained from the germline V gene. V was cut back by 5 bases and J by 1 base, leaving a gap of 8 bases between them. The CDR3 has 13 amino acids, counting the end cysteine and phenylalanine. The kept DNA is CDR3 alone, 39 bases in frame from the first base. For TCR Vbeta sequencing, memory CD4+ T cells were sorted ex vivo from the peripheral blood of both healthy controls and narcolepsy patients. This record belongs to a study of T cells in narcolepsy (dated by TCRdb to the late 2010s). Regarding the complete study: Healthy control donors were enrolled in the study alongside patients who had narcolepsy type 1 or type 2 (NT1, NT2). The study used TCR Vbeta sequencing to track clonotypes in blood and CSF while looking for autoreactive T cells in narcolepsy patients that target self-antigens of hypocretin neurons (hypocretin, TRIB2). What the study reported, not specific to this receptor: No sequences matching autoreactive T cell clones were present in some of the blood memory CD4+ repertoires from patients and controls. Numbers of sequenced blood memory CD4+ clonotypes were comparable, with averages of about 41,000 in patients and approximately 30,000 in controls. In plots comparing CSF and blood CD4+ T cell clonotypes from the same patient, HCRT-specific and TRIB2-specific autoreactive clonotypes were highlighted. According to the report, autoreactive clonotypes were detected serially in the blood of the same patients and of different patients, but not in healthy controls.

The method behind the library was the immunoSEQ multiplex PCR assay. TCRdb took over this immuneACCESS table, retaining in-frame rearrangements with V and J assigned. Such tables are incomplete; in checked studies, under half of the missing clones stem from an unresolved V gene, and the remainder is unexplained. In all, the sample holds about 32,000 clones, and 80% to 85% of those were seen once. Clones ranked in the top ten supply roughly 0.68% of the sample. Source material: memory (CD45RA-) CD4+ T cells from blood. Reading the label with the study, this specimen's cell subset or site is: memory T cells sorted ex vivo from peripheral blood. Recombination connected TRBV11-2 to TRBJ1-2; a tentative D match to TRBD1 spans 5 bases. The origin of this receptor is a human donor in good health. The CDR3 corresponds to CASSPDSNYGYTF. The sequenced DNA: TGTGCCAGCAGCCCCGACAGTAACTATGGCTACACCTTC.